One and the same sample provided the 8 T cell receptor beta chains below, sequenced in a study of cytomegalovirus exposure and HLA in healthy donors. This PCR relied on a set of 60 Vbeta primers and 13 Jbeta primers. Profiled with immunoSEQ multiplex PCR; TCRdb holds only in-frame clones, not every one. The repertoire holds more than 200,000 clones, with about 84% as singletons. Sequencing input: PBMCs. The source of these receptors is a human donor in good health.

This clone was recorded only once. The chain uses TRBV9 and TRBJ2-7; perhaps TRBD1 as D (6 bases). The CDR3 covers 15 residues. The V and J ends lost 4 bases and 6 bases respectively, with 20 bases between them. Germline CDR1 reads SGDLS; CDR2 reads YYNGEE. The CDR3, as DNA: TGTGCCAGCAGCCCGGGTTTTCTACAGGGTTCCGAGCAGTACTTC. Its translation is CASSPGFLQGSEQYF. The full variable domain, its missing parts supplied by reference TRBV9 and TRBJ2-7, is DSGVTQTPKHLITATGQRVTLRCSPRSGDLSVYWYQQSLDQGLQFLIQYYNGEERAKGNILERFSAQQFPDLHSELNLSSLELGDSALYFCASSPGFLQGSEQYFGPGTRLTVT.

The chain carries TRBV6-5 and TRBJ1-3; D gene unclear. Germline lookup yields CDR1 MNHEY and CDR2 SVGAGI. The CDR3 runs 12 residues. Trimming took off 4 bases at V and 9 bases at J, with 10 bases between the two ends. The CDR3, as DNA: TGTGCCAGCAGTTCAACCACGGGCACCATATATTTT. Translated, it gives CASSSTTGTIYF.

J is TRBJ2-2 and V is TRBV28, with 7 bases identical to TRBD1. This CDR3 spans 16 amino acids. The germline V gene encodes CDR1 MDHEN and CDR2 SYDVKM. The J segment lost 4 bases and the V segment lost 4 bases, leaving 9 bases of the junction unmatched. CDR3 amino acids: CASSSDRAGSTGELFF. The CDR3 DNA reads as TGTGCCAGCAGTTCCGACAGGGCTGGAAGCACCGGGGAGCTGTTTTTT.

The genes are TRBV5-1 and TRBJ2-3, with 10 bases matching TRBD2. V shed 1 base, J shed 0 bases, and the junction held 8 bases outside the gene matches. This CDR3 is 18 amino acids long. CDR1 and CDR2 from the germline V gene are SGHRS and YFSETQ. CDR3 bases: TGCGCCAGCAGCTTGTTCGGGACTAGCGTCCTTAGCACAGATACGCAGTATTTT. Protein sequence: CASSLFGTSVLSTDTQYF.

The J gene is TRBJ2-1, the V gene TRBV7-2, with 8 bases fitting TRBD2. Germline V gene sequence: CDR1 SGHTA, CDR2 FQGNSA. The CDR3 contains 15 residues. Germline trimming cut 1 base from V and 7 bases from J; bases unmatched to any gene: 6. CDR3 residues: CASSLGPGGLNEQFF. Written as DNA, the CDR3 is TGTGCCAGCAGCTTAGGTCCGGGAGGGCTAAATGAGCAGTTCTTC.

This sequence joins TRBV2 and TRBJ1-5, with a tentative D call TRBD1 (6 bases). The germline V and J ends were trimmed by 2 bases and 4 bases, with 9 bases remaining between them. This CDR3 contains 14 residues. Looked up from germline, CDR1 is SNHLY and CDR2 is FYNNEI. The CDR3 coding sequence is TGTGCCAGCAGTGAACAGGGGTTAAATCAGCCCCAGCATTTT. Translated: CASSEQGLNQPQHF.

This sequence joins TRBV4-3 and TRBJ2-6, with D tentatively TRBD1 (5 bases). CDR1 and CDR2 from the germline V gene are LGHNA and YSLEER. V was shortened by 2 bases and J by 0 bases, with 5 bases between the two germline ends. The length of the CDR3 is 15 residues. The CDR3 nucleotides read TGCGCCAGCAGCCAAAGGGGCTCTGGGGCCAACGTCCTGACTTTC. Amino acid sequence: CASSQRGSGANVLTF.

The chain joins TRBV25-1 to TRBJ1-2, with D hard to call. Trimming removed 2 bases from V and 6 bases from J, with 7 bases in between. Germline assignment: CDR1 MGHDK and CDR2 SYGVNS. The CDR3 is 12 residues long. The CDR3 spells CASSETYNGYTF. CDR3 bases: TGTGCCAGCAGTGAAACTTATAATGGCTACACCTTC.